A single sample gave rise to the 32 T cell receptor beta chains below, sequenced in a study of vaccination effects on CD4 cells after COVID-19. Sequencing followed a ViraFEST assay step that expanded antigen-specific CD4+ T cells with viral peptide pools. Following 10 days of culture, CD4+ T cells were isolated. By PCR, the person was confirmed to have had SARS-CoV-2 infection between March and December 2020. These receptors have no identified antigens. The data were produced by immunoSEQ multiplex PCR, yet TCRdb's version contains in-frame clones alone and is incomplete. The sample gives roughly 57,000 clones, more than 75% of which show up once; 5% to 6.5% is in the top ten. This specimen consisted of CD4+ T cells from PBMCs cultured with HIV peptides, obtained before COVID-19 vaccination. Subset defined: HIV-1 Nef peptide pool negative control/reference culture. The receptors were gathered from a human donor who had a prior SARS-CoV-2 infection.

This clone was counted a few times. J is TRBJ1-6 and V is TRBV3-1 (or the pseudogene TRBV3-2); 8 bases fit TRBD1. Germline values: CDR1 LGHDT, CDR2 YNNKEL (reference sequence). This CDR3 spans 16 amino acids. The V gene end was trimmed by 5 bases and the J gene end by 1 base; junction bases not matched to a gene: 4. This CDR3 reads CASSSTGASYNSPLHF. Written as DNA, the CDR3 is TGTGCCAGCAGCTCGACAGGGGCATCCTATAATTCACCCCTCCACTTT.

This clone turned up a few times. This sequence joins TRBV6-5 and TRBJ1-3; possible D gene TRBD1, 5 bases. Germline CDR1 is MNHEY and CDR2 is SVGAGI. This CDR3 spans 15 amino acids. Trimming stripped 5 bases from V and 4 bases from J, with 15 bases between. The CDR3 region has the DNA TGTGCCAGCAGTAGGAGCGGGACGGCAGGAAACACCATATATTTT. It is translated as CASSRSGTAGNTIYF.

The CDR3 nucleotides read TGTGCCAGCAGCGTAGGTGTCTCGAGAAGTTCACAAGAGACCCAGTACTTC. Protein product: CASSVGVSRSSQETQYF. The chain carries TRBV9 and TRBJ2-5; D is ambiguous. Trimming stripped 0 bases from V and 2 bases from J, with 17 bases between. The length of the CDR3 is 17 residues. In germline, CDR1 is SGDLS, CDR2 YYNGEE. The whole variable domain, remainder taken from reference TRBV9 and TRBJ2-5, is DSGVTQTPKHLITATGQRVTLRCSPRSGDLSVYWYQQSLDQGLQFLIQYYNGEERAKGNILERFSAQQFPDLHSELNLSSLELGDSALYFCASSVGVSRSSQETQYFGPGTRLLVL.

V is TRBV28 and J is TRBJ1-2, with 12 bases identical to TRBD1. Germline CDR1 and CDR2: MDHEN and SYDVKM. Trimming cost V 6 bases and J 4 bases; bases outside gene matches: 12. This CDR3 is built from 17 residues. CDR3 nucleotide sequence: TGTGCCAGCAGCCCACGATCAGGGACAGGGGGCATCTATGGCTACACCTTC. This codes for CASSPRSGTGGIYGYTF.

This clone was observed a single time. The V and J genes are TRBV5-5 and TRBJ2-5; a possible D gene is TRBD1 (6 bases). In germline, CDR1 is SGHKS, CDR2 YYEKEE (reference sequence). CDR3 length: 16 amino acids. Trimming removed 0 bases at V and 5 bases at J, with 17 bases between. CDR3 loop: CASSLGQAFAWETQYF. CDR3 nucleotide sequence: TGTGCCAGCAGCTTGGGACAGGCCTTTGCGTGGGAGACCCAGTACTTC.

In DNA, the CDR3 is TGTGCCAGCAGCTTAGGGCGGCGGGGGGACTACAATGAGCAGTTCTTC. Amino acid sequence: CASSLGRRGDYNEQFF. This chain connects TRBV7-2 to TRBJ2-1, with TRBD2 identical over 8 bases. Germline CDR1 and CDR2: SGHTA and FQGNSA. J was trimmed by 3 bases and V by 1 base; bases with no gene match: 5. This CDR3 is built from 16 residues.

The sample holds a few counts of this clone. The CDR3 reads CASSERGNYNEQFF. CDR3 nucleotide sequence: TGTGCCAGCAGCGAACGGGGGAACTACAATGAGCAGTTCTTC. This sequence joins TRBV6-2 or TRBV6-3 and TRBJ2-1; maybe TRBD2 (6 bases). The CDR3 spans 14 residues. Trimming cost V 6 bases and J 3 bases, with 12 bases left between them. From germline, CDR1 is MNHEY and CDR2 SVGEGT.

The chain links TRBV4-2 to TRBJ2-7, with D perhaps TRBD2 (5 bases). Germline lookup yields CDR1 LGHNA and CDR2 YNFKEQ. This CDR3 spans 15 amino acids. Trimming removed 1 base at V and 2 bases at J, with 12 bases between. The CDR3 region has the DNA TGTGCCAGCAGCCAAGTCTGGTCGGGGACCTACGAGCAGTACTTC. It yields the protein CASSQVWSGTYEQYF.

This clone appeared a few times. Other DNA sequences in the same sample also yield this CDR3. Here the CDR3 reads CASSQSYEQYF. The CDR3, as DNA: TGTGCCAGCAGTCAATCCTACGAGCAGTACTTC. V gene TRBV6-2 or TRBV6-3 combines with J gene TRBJ2-7, with D uncertain. Germline V gene data show CDR1 as MNHEY and CDR2 as SVGEGT. The CDR3 consists of 11 residues. V dropped 5 bases and J dropped 1 base, with 3 bases sitting between them.

V gene TRBV6-2 or TRBV6-3 combines with J gene TRBJ2-2; D gene unclear. The CDR3 has 14 amino acids. Trimming cost V 6 bases and J 3 bases, with 11 bases left between them. CDR1 and CDR2 (germline): MNHEY, SVGEGT. This chain's CDR3 is CASSLRWDTGELFF. CDR3 sequence (DNA): TGTGCCAGCAGCCTTCGATGGGACACCGGGGAGCTGTTTTTT.

V usage is TRBV18 and J usage is TRBJ2-3, with D tentatively TRBD1 or TRBD2 (5 bases each). Trimming pared 0 bases from V and 1 base from J, leaving 8 bases between. The CDR3 covers 15 residues. Germline CDR1 and CDR2: KGHSH and LQKENI. For the CDR3, the DNA is TGTGCCAGCTCACCACCGAGGGGAGGCACAGATACGCAGTATTTT. Its translation is CASSPPRGGTDTQYF.

Only one count was recorded for this clone. The rearrangement links TRBV13 to TRBJ2-7, with TRBD2 matching 9 bases. V lost 5 bases to trimming and J lost 5 bases; unmatched junction nucleotides: 7. The CDR3 extends over 14 amino acids. Germline CDR1 reads PRHDT; CDR2 reads FYEKMQ (reference sequence). The DNA for the CDR3 is TGTGCCAGCAGCATGACCGGGACTAGCAACGAGCAGTACTTC. This gives the protein CASSMTGTSNEQYF.

The chain couples TRBV30 to TRBJ2-3, with 7 bases matching TRBD2. The CDR3 sequence is 15 residues long. The V segment lost 2 bases and the J segment 0 bases; nucleotides outside the gene matches: 5. CDR1 is GTSNPN and CDR2 is SVGIG in the germline V gene (reference sequence). CDR3 nucleotides: TGTGCCTGGAGTAAAGGACTAGGTAGCACAGATACGCAGTATTTT. Protein: CAWSKGLGSTDTQYF.

The chain uses TRBV5-1 and TRBJ1-1; D call uncertain. CDR1 SGHRS and CDR2 YFSETQ come from the germline V gene. The CDR3 is 15 residues long. The ends were cut back, 2 bases at V and 4 bases at J, with 15 bases in the middle. CDR3 protein: CASSLGAWEGTEAFF. In DNA, the CDR3 is TGCGCCAGCAGCTTAGGCGCATGGGAGGGCACTGAAGCTTTCTTT.

This clone was counted only a few times. This chain joins TRBV2 and TRBJ2-3, with 11 nucleotides matching TRBD2. Germline V gives CDR1 SNHLY, CDR2 FYNNEI. The junction had 5 bases not matched to a gene; V was cut back by 6 bases and J by 0 bases. This CDR3 is built from 16 residues. CDR3: CASREGLAESTDTQYF. The CDR3 nucleotides read TGTGCCAGCAGGGAGGGACTAGCGGAGAGCACAGATACGCAGTATTTT.

V and J are TRBV9 and TRBJ1-6; 10 bases map to TRBD1. V lost 2 bases and J lost 8; bases outside the gene matches: 13. CDR3 length: 18 amino acids. The germline V gene has CDR1 SGDLS and CDR2 YYNGEE. The DNA for the CDR3 is TGTGCCAGCAGCGTCTCGCCAAACGTTGGGACAGGGGATTCACCCCTCCACTTT. It yields the protein CASSVSPNVGTGDSPLHF.

The V and J genes are TRBV28 and TRBJ1-4; D not certain. Germline CDR1 is MDHEN and CDR2 is SYDVKM. This CDR3 has 15 residues. V lost 2 bases, J lost 6 bases, and 13 bases lay in between. The CDR3: CASSLGWAVDEKLFF. Here the CDR3 DNA reads TGTGCCAGCAGTTTAGGTTGGGCGGTGGATGAAAAACTGTTTTTT.

CDR3 coding DNA: TGTGCCAGCAGCTTGAATGTAGAGGCCTCAGATACGCAGTATTTT. This sequence encodes CASSLNVEASDTQYF. V is TRBV5-5 and J is TRBJ2-3; unclear D gene. Between the trimmed V and J ends, which lost 1 base and 4 bases, there was a span of 13 bases. Germline V gives CDR1 SGHKS, CDR2 YYEKEE (reference sequence). The CDR3 consists of 15 residues.

V usage is TRBV11-1 and J usage is TRBJ1-1; a weak D match, TRBD1 (5 bases). In germline, CDR1 is SGHAT, CDR2 FQDESV (reference sequence). Trimming cost V 2 bases and J 4 bases, with 11 bases left between them. The CDR3 is 14 amino acids. CDR3 residues: CASSLSRGSTEAFF. The CDR3, as DNA: TGTGCCAGCAGCTTATCTAGGGGTAGCACTGAAGCTTTCTTT.

V and J are TRBV5-1 and TRBJ2-1, with 10 bases that match TRBD2. The germline V gene encodes CDR1 SGHRS and CDR2 YFSETQ. J lost 7 bases, V lost 3 bases, and 16 bases had no gene match. The length of the CDR3 is 18 residues. CDR3 sequence reads: CASSSAVGTSVGWNEQFF. In DNA, the CDR3 is TGCGCCAGCAGCTCTGCCGTAGGGACTAGCGTAGGATGGAATGAGCAGTTCTTC.

This clone occurred a few times. This rearrangement joins TRBV19 to TRBJ1-6; 7 positions match TRBD1. This CDR3 has 14 residues. The V gene's germline CDR1 is LNHDA and CDR2 SQIVND (reference sequence). V lost 11 bases, J lost 2 bases, and 6 bases stayed unmatched. The CDR3 coding sequence is TGTGCCGGATACAGGGGACCCTATAATTCACCCCTCCACTTT. It yields the protein CAGYRGPYNSPLHF.

This clone is a singleton in its sample. The V and J genes are TRBV5-1 and TRBJ1-1, with D possibly being TRBD1 (6 bases). Germline V CDR1 and CDR2: SGHRS, YFSETQ. V lost 2 bases and J lost 1, with 12 bases in between. CDR3 length equals 15 residues. In DNA, the CDR3 is TGCGCCAGCAGCTTACTAACAGGGTCGAACACTGAAGCTTTCTTT. Its translation is CASSLLTGSNTEAFF.

V gene TRBV5-1 combines with J gene TRBJ1-1; TRBD1 matches 7 bases. This CDR3 is 15 amino acids long. The germline gives CDR1 SGHRS, CDR2 YFSETQ. V shed 4 bases, J shed 3 bases, and the junction held 9 bases outside the gene matches. CDR3 DNA: TGCGCCAGCAGCGACGCACAGGGGCTAGACACTGAAGCTTTCTTT. Translating gives CASSDAQGLDTEAFF. The full variable domain, rest sourced from reference TRBV5-1 and TRBJ1-1, is KAGVTQTPRYLIKTRGQQVTLSCSPISGHRSVSWYQQTPGQGLQFLFEYFSETQRNKGNFPGRFSGRQFSNSRSEMNVSTLELGDSALYLCASSDAQGLDTEAFFGQGTRLTVV.

Only a few counts were recorded for this clone. The CDR3 loop reads CASSLKGSAFF. The CDR3 DNA reads as TGTGCCAGCAGCCTTAAAGGTTCAGCTTTCTTT. The genes are TRBV3-1 (or the pseudogene TRBV3-2) and TRBJ1-1; D uncertain. In germline, CDR1 is LGHDT, CDR2 YNNKEL (reference sequence). This CDR3 comprises 11 residues. Deletions cut 4 bases from V and 10 bases from J, with 10 bases between.

The chain joins TRBV6-6 to TRBJ2-7; D perhaps matches TRBD2 (5 bases). Trimming took 6 bases from V and 12 from J, leaving 21 bases between them. The CDR3 covers 13 residues. Germline CDR1 reads MNHNY; CDR2 reads SVGAGI (reference sequence). The CDR3 DNA reads as TGTGCCAGCAGCGTTGATGGGCTAGCCGACATGTACTTC. The encoded protein is CASSVDGLADMYF.

V and J are TRBV5-8 and TRBJ2-1; possibly TRBD1 or TRBD2 for D (5 bases each). CDR1 is SGHTS, CDR2 YDEGEE, per germline. This CDR3 comprises 12 residues. V lost 4 bases, J lost 9 bases, and 11 bases lay in between. CDR3 DNA sequence: TGTGCCAGCAGCCGGGACCCCGCTGAGCAGTTCTTC. Amino acids: CASSRDPAEQFF.

V gene TRBV28 combines with J gene TRBJ2-2, with 9 bases identical to TRBD2. CDR1 and CDR2 from the germline V gene are MDHEN and SYDVKM. The CDR3 is 16 amino acids. V lost 6 bases and J lost 7; bases outside the gene matches: 12. Written as DNA, the CDR3 is TGTGCCAGCAGCACCTCGTTAGCGGGAGTTGGCGGGGAGCTGTTTTTT. Amino acids: CASSTSLAGVGGELFF.

The chain recombines TRBV24-1 with TRBJ2-2; D perhaps matches TRBD2 (6 bases). The V and J ends lost 3 bases and 3 bases respectively, with 10 bases between them. The CDR3 has 15 residues. Germline V lookup: CDR1 KGHDR, CDR2 SFDVKD. The CDR3 region is CATSDPGLDTGELFF. The CDR3 DNA sequence: TGTGCCACCAGTGATCCGGGACTCGACACCGGGGAGCTGTTTTTT.

The chain employs TRBV7-9 and TRBJ1-3; D is undetermined. Germline V gene sequence: CDR1 SEHNR, CDR2 FQNEAQ (reference sequence). The CDR3 extends over 14 amino acids. The V gene lost 3 bases and the J gene lost 1 base, with 7 bases spanning the gap. CDR3 residues: CASSFAGSGNTIYF. CDR3 DNA sequence: TGTGCCAGCAGCTTCGCGGGATCTGGAAACACCATATATTTT.

This chain uses TRBV15 with TRBJ1-2; 9 positions match TRBD1. Germline trimming cut 4 bases from V and 3 bases from J; bases unmatched to any gene: 3. The CDR3 sequence is 14 residues long. Germline assignment: CDR1 LNHNV and CDR2 YYDKDF (reference sequence). The CDR3 region has the DNA TGTGCCACCAGCATACAGGGGGCGGACTATGGCTACACCTTC. Its translation: CATSIQGADYGYTF.

The rearrangement links TRBV16 to TRBJ2-1, with 8 bases fitting TRBD1. Trimming took 1 base from V and 8 from J; bases not matched to a gene: 13. The CDR3 runs 17 residues. Per the germline V gene, CDR1 is KGHSY and CDR2 is FQNENV. The CDR3 region has the DNA TGTGCCAGCAGCCAATTTTTCAGGACAGGGTCGGTGGATGAGCAGTTCTTC. Encoded protein: CASSQFFRTGSVDEQFF.

The rearrangement joins TRBV29-1 to TRBJ2-5, with D perhaps TRBD1 (5 bases). The CDR3 is 13 amino acids. The germline V gene encodes CDR1 SQVTM and CDR2 ANQGSEA. The V and J ends lost 6 bases and 5 bases respectively, with 16 bases between them. The CDR3 coding sequence is TGCAGCGTGTCAAGGCAGGGTCGGGAGACCCAGTACTTC. Protein sequence: CSVSRQGRETQYF.